These 9 T cell receptor delta chains were all obtained from the same sample, sequenced in a study of DNA immune sequencing with unique molecular identifiers. A 32-plex genomic DNA assay used primers for all 8 TRDV and 4 TRDJ genes. The library had 12-nucleotide UMIs introduced over 3 barcoding cycles, then a second adapter PCR. TCRdb re-identified clones in the multiplex PCR reads via CATT. In the table there are some 2,000 delta-chain clones, roughly 6.2% of which are singletons. Sequencing was carried out using gamma-delta T cells from buffy coat blood. The receptors originated from a human donor in good health.

This clone counts as medium-sized (0.01 to 0.1%). The chain is built from TRDV2 and TRDJ3; 13 nucleotides match TRDD3. Germline trimming cut 0 bases from V and 5 bases from J; bases unmatched to any gene: 12. This CDR3 contains 21 residues. Germline-derived CDR1 and CDR2 are GEAIGNYY and EKD. In nucleotides, the CDR3 is TGTGCCTGTGACACCGGGGAACTAACTGGGGGATACGCCCGGGACACCCGACAGATGTTTTTC. Translated, it gives CACDTGELTGGYARDTRQMFF.

Comment on this clone: It is likely a read error: a sequence one base away is far more abundant. This specimen includes other DNA sequences encoding the same CDR3. The chain links TRDV2 to TRDJ1, with 7 bases aligning to TRDD3. The V gene end was trimmed by 3 bases and the J gene end by 4 bases; junction bases not matched to a gene: 10. Germline V CDR1 and CDR2: GEAIGNYY, EKD. The CDR3 has 15 amino acids. CDR3 loop: CACDGLMGEGDKLIF. CDR3 nucleotides: TGTGCCTGTGACGGATTAATGGGGGAAGGCGATAAACTCATCTTT.

As concerns this clone: The mismatch at residue 7 between this DNA's translation and the TCRdb protein of a much larger clone likely reflects a read error; the protein shown is translated from the DNA. The V gene is TRDV1, the J gene TRDJ1, with 9 positions matching TRDD3. The J gene, absent from TCRdb, was called here by matching the DNA to germline. With V trimmed by 4 bases and J by 0 bases, 30 bases remained unmatched. The CDR3 contains 24 residues. Germline V gene sequence: CDR1 TSWWSYY, CDR2 QGS. CDR3 residues: CALGVSRLGPGDTSTPPYTDKLIF. CDR3 coding DNA: TGTGCTCTTGGGGTGTCCCGCCTTGGCCCTGGGGATACGAGTACCCCTCCGTACACCGATAAACTCATCTTT.

This chain uses TRDV3 with TRDJ2; TRDD3 matches at 7 bases. The trim removed 1 base at V and 4 bases at J, leaving 18 bases unmatched. Germline V CDR1 and CDR2: TVYSNPD, GDNSRS (reference sequence). CDR3 length equals 18 residues. CDR3: CAFKVPELWIRATAQLFF. CDR3 DNA sequence: TGTGCCTTTAAGGTTCCAGAGCTATGGATACGGGCGACAGCACAACTCTTCTTT.

The sample holds a few counts of this clone. The protein that TCRdb holds for this DNA derives from a much larger clone and differs from the translated DNA at residue 19, which likely indicates a read error; the protein shown here is translated from the DNA. DNA of the CDR3: TGTGCCTGTGACACCGTGGCGGTGGGGGATACGGACTGGGACACCCGACAGATGATTTTC. It translates to CACDTVAVGDTDWDTRQMIF. This rearrangement joins TRDV2 to TRDJ3, with 11 bases fitting TRDD3. The length of the CDR3 is 20 residues. The germline CDR1 and CDR2 sequences are GEAIGNYY and EKD.

The chain couples TRDV1 to TRDJ1; 10 bases align to TRDD3. TCRdb carries no J gene annotation; the J gene was assigned here by matching the DNA with germline. The V gene's germline CDR1 is TSWWSYY and CDR2 QGS. V was pared by 0 bases and J by 2 bases, with 12 bases of the junction left unmatched. The CDR3 totals 19 residues. This CDR3 reads CALGELERFLLGDTDKLIF. In DNA, the CDR3 is TGTGCTCTTGGGGAACTAGAGAGATTCCTACTGGGGGATACCGATAAACTCATCTTT.

In its sample, this clone was seen a few times. A read error likely explains this, since a far larger clone differs by one base. The same CDR3 arises from other DNA sequences in this sample as well. The chain links TRDV1 to TRDJ1; the D call may be TRDD2 or TRDD3 (8 bases each). The J gene, missing from TCRdb, was assigned here through DNA to germline matching. Per the germline V gene, CDR1 is TSWWSYY and CDR2 is QGS. This CDR3 contains 30 residues. V was shortened by 1 base and J by 0 bases, with 54 bases between the two germline ends. In DNA form, the CDR3 reads TGTGCTCTTGGGGAACAAGGGCCCTCGCCTTCCTATCCGTGGAAGGGCTACTGGGGGTTCACGCCCACATACACCGATAAACTCATCTTT. It is translated as CALGEQGPSPSYPWKGYWGFTPTYTDKLIF.

This clone was counted only a few times. A far larger clone is one base from this, pointing to a likely read error. This chain joins TRDV2 and TRDJ1; D not resolved. Germline CDR1 reads GEAIGNYY; CDR2 reads EKD. V was shortened by 3 bases and J by 1 base, with 17 bases between the two germline ends. This CDR3 contains 16 residues. The CDR3 DNA follows: TGTGCCTGTGACTCCCTGACCGTGGATCCCACCGATAAACTCATCTTT. Translated: CACDSLTVDPTDKLIF.

This clone was seen a handful of times. The translation of this DNA and the TCRdb protein of a much larger clone differ at residue 4, probably owing to a read error; the protein shown here is translated from the DNA. This chain connects TRDV2 to TRDJ1; D uncertain. The V end was cut by 5 bases, the J end by 2 bases, with 17 bases between. Germline V gene lookup returns CDR1 GEAIGNYY and CDR2 EKD. The CDR3 spans 15 residues. The CDR3 bases are TGTGCCTGTGTCTCCCTCACGGGGCGAACCGATAAACTCATCTTT. This codes for CACVSLTGRTDKLIF.